Presented here are 7 T cell receptor beta chains from one specimen sequenced in a study of blood T cell repertoires in COVID-19 (dated by TCRdb to 2020 to 2022). To prepare the library, the immunoSEQ multiplex PCR assay was applied. TCRdb carries this immuneACCESS record with in-frame sequences only. Its versions omit some clonotypes, under half of them owing to an unresolved V gene in the studies checked, with the rest unexplained. The sample table shows some 250,000 clones, and approximately 83% are seen once. The ten largest clones represent approximately 2% of the sample. Sequenced material: PBMCs or T cells enriched from blood (not recorded which). Source of these receptors: a woman in her 50s who had recovered from COVID-19.

The chain has TRBV19 and TRBJ1-2; TRBD1 matches 7 bases. The CDR3 runs to 13 residues. J gave up 5 bases and V 1 base, and 1 base lay outside the gene matches. CDR1 and CDR2 (germline): LNHDA, SQIVND (reference sequence). The CDR3 protein is CASSIGDRYGYTF. Here the CDR3 DNA reads TGTGCCAGTAGTATAGGGGACAGATATGGCTACACCTTC.

This chain links TRBV29-1 with TRBJ2-5; TRBD2 is a possible D gene (6 bases). Per germline, CDR1 SQVTM and CDR2 ANQGSEA. This CDR3 is 11 amino acids long. V shed 7 bases and J shed 3 bases, with 9 bases lying between them. The chain's CDR3 is CSAREEETQYF. DNA of the CDR3: TGCAGCGCCAGGGAGGAAGAGACCCAGTACTTC.

This chain joins TRBV18 and TRBJ1-1, with TRBD1 identical over 10 bases. This CDR3 is built from 17 residues. V lost 2 bases to trimming and J lost 1 base; unmatched junction nucleotides: 7. Germline V gives CDR1 KGHSH, CDR2 LQKENI. The CDR3 region has the DNA TGTGCCAGCTCACCATGGACAGGGGGGGCCTCGAACACTGAAGCTTTCTTT. Protein sequence: CASSPWTGGASNTEAFF.

The V call is TRBV5-8, the J call TRBJ2-7; 8 positions agree with TRBD2. The CDR3 is made up of 16 amino acids. Germline values: CDR1 SGHTS, CDR2 YDEGEE. J gave up 4 bases and V 5 bases, and 14 bases lay outside the gene matches. CDR3: CASSVAISGSRYEQYF. The CDR3 coding sequence is TGTGCCAGCAGTGTGGCGATCAGCGGGAGTAGGTACGAGCAGTACTTC.

V gene TRBV11-2 combines with J gene TRBJ2-4; no firm D call. The CDR3 is 16 residues long. CDR1 and CDR2 from the germline V gene are SGHAT and FQNNGV. Between the trimmed V and J ends, which lost 1 base and 0 bases, there was a span of 10 bases. The CDR3 region is CASSLAVFLAKNIQYF. The DNA for the CDR3 is TGTGCCAGCAGCTTAGCAGTTTTCCTAGCCAAAAACATTCAGTACTTC.

This clone was seen only once. V and J are TRBV4-1 and TRBJ2-3, with 7 positions matching TRBD2. This CDR3 comprises 18 residues. In germline, CDR1 is MGHRA, CDR2 YSYEKL. Trimming cost V 0 bases and J 3 bases; bases outside gene matches: 12. CDR3: CASSQDRLGGRATDTQYF. CDR3 nucleotide sequence: TGCGCCAGCAGCCAAGATCGACTAGGAGGGAGGGCAACAGATACGCAGTATTTT.

The chain uses TRBV28 and TRBJ1-5; no firm D call. The V end lost 3 bases, the J end lost 5 bases, and 5 bases lay between the germline ends. Germline assignment: CDR1 MDHEN and CDR2 SYDVKM. CDR3 length equals 12 residues. CDR3 nucleotide sequence: TGTGCCAGCAGTTTTAGTGATCAGCCCCAGCATTTT. Its translation is CASSFSDQPQHF. The entire variable domain, with the rest obtained from reference TRBV28 and TRBJ1-5, is as follows: DVKVTQSSRYLVKRTGEKVFLECVQDMDHENMFWYRQDPGLGLRLIYFSYDVKMKEKGDIPEGYSVSREKKERFSLILESASTNQTSMYLCASSFSDQPQHFGDGTRLSIL.